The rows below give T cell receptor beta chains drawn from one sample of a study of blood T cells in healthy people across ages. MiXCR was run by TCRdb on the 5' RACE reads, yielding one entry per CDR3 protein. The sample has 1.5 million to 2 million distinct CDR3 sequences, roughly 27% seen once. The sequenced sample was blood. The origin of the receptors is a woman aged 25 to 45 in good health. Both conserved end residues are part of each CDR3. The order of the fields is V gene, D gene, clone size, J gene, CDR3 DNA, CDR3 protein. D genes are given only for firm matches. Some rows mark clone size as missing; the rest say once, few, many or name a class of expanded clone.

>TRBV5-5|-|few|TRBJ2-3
TGTGCCAGCAGCTTTGACCCCACGGTGGCAGATACGCAGTATTTT
CASSFDPTVADTQYF
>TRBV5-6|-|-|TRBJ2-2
TGTGCCAGCAGCTTGGCCGCGGCAGTCACCGGGGAGCTGTTTTTT
CASSLAAAVTGELFF
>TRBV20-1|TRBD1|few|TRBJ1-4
TGCAGTGCTAGAGTCTCGACAGGGGGTGAAAAACTGTTTTTT
CSARVSTGGEKLFF
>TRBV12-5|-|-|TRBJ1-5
TGTGCTAGTGGTTTGGGGGACGTTAGCAATCAGCCCCAGCATTTT
CASGLGDVSNQPQHF
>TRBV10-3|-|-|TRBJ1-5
TGTGCCATCAGTGGTCAGGGAGCGAGTCAGCCCCAGCATTTT
CAISGQGASQPQHF
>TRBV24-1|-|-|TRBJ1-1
TGTGCCACCAGTGAATCTGACACTGAAGCTTTCTTT
CATSESDTEAFF
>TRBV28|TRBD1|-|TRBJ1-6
TGTGCCAGCCTCAGGGGGGGGGCACCACCCCTCCACTTT
CASLRGGAPPLHF
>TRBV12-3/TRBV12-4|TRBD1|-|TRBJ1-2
TGTGCCAGCAGCCTGACAGGGGGAATGGGCTATGGCTACACCTTC
CASSLTGGMGYGYTF
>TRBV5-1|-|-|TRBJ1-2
TGCGCCGGCAGCTTGGCCCGGGGGGTTTTGTATGGCTACACCTTC
CAGSLARGVLYGYTF
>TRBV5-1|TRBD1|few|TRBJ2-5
TGCGCCAGCAGCTACCTCCGGGACAGTCAGGAGACCCAGTACTTC
CASSYLRDSQETQYF
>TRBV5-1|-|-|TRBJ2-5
TGCGCCAGCAGCTTGGGCTATAGCGGTGGGGAGACCCAGTACTTC
CASSLGYSGGETQYF
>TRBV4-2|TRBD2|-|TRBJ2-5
TGTGCCAGCAGCGGCCAGCGGGGGGGCGACCAAGAGACCCAGTACTTC
CASSGQRGGDQETQYF
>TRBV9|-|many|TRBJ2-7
TGTGCCAGCAGCGTAGGCCCCGGTTCCTACGAGCAGTACTTC
CASSVGPGSYEQYF
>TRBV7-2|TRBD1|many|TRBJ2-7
TGTGCCAGCAGCGCCTCCCCGGGACAGGGCTACGAGCAGTACTTC
CASSASPGQGYEQYF
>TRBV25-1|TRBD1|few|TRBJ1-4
TGTGCCAGCACCAACAGGGGGACGGGTGAAAAACTGTTTTTT
CASTNRGTGEKLFF
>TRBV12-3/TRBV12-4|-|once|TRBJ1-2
TGTGCCAGCAGATTTGCCGGGGGGCACCCCTATGGCTACACCTTC
CASRFAGGHPYGYTF
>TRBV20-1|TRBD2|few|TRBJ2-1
TGCACCGCAGGGAGCCTAGCGGACAATGAGCAGTTCTTC
CTAGSLADNEQFF
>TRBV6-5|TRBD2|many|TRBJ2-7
TGTGCCAGCAGTTTTACTAGCGGGGGCAACGAGCAGTACTTC
CASSFTSGGNEQYF
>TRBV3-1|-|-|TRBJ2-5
TGTGCCAGCAGCCCCAGGAACAGCCGGCGGCAAGAGACCCAGTACTTC
CASSPRNSRRQETQYF
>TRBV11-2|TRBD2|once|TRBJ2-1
TGTGCCAGCAGCCGACCCAGGGCTGAGGGGACTAGCGGGGGAAGCTCCTACAATGAGCAGTTCTTC
CASSRPRAEGTSGGSSYNEQFF
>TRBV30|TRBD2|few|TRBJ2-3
TGTGCCTGGAGTGTCGGACTAGCGGGGGCCAGCGGGGATACGCAGTATTTT
CAWSVGLAGASGDTQYF
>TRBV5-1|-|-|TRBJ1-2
TGCGCCACCACTAAAGAACCCTATGGCTACACCTTC
CATTKEPYGYTF
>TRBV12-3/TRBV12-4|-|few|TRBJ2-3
TGTGCCAGCAGTTTTCATCGTACTCTGGCGGGGACTACAGATACGCAGTATTTT
CASSFHRTLAGTTDTQYF
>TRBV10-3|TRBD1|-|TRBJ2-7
TGTGCCATCAGTGGACCGGGACAGGGAGGATACGAGCAGTACTTC
CAISGPGQGGYEQYF
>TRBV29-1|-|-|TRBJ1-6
TGCAGCGCCCACCGTGACCCGGAGTCACCCCTCCACTTT
CSAHRDPESPLHF
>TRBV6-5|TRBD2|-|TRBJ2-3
TGTGCCAGCAGTTCCCTCCGGACTAGCGAAGTGACAGATACGCAGTATTTT
CASSSLRTSEVTDTQYF
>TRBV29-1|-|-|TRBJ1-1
TGCAGCGTTGAAGACCGCCGGGGCAGCCGCTACACTGAAGCTTTCTTT
CSVEDRRGSRYTEAFF
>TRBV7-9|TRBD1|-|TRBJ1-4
TGTGCCAGCAGCTCGGACAGGGTTCCGGCTAATGAAAAACTGTTTTTT
CASSSDRVPANEKLFF
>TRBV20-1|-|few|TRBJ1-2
TGCAGTGTTACGAACACACAGAAGGGCTATGGCTACACCTTC
CSVTNTQKGYGYTF
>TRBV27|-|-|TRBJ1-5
TGTGCCGGCAGGCTCGCTGGGTCCCAGGGGCCCCAGCATTTT
CAGRLAGSQGPQHF
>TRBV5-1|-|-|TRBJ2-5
TGCGCCAGCAGCACCTCCGGGACCCACGAAGAGACCCAGTACTTC
CASSTSGTHEETQYF
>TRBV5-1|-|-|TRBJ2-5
TGCGCCAGCGCTATCGGGACTCTCCAAGAGACCCAGTACTTC
CASAIGTLQETQYF
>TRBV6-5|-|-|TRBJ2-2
TGTGCCAGCAGTTACTCCGGACTATACATCGGGGAGCTGTTTTTT
CASSYSGLYIGELFF
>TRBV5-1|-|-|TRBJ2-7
TGCGCCAGCAGACTGGGGGAGGCCAGCTCCTACGAGCAGTACTTC
CASRLGEASSYEQYF
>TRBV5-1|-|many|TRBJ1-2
TGCGCCAGCAGCTTGGAGTCGAAATATGGCTACACCTTC
CASSLESKYGYTF
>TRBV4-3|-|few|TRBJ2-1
TGCGCCAGCAGCCAAGTATCGGGATCCGGTAATGAGCAGTTCTTC
CASSQVSGSGNEQFF
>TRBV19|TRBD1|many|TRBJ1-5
TGTGCCAGTAAGGCCGTAGGGCAGGGGGATCAGCCCCAGCATTTT
CASKAVGQGDQPQHF
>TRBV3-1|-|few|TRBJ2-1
TGTGCCAGCAGCCCCGATATCACCTCCGTCATGCTGTTCTTC
CASSPDITSVMLFF
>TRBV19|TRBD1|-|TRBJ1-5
TGTGCCGGTAGAGGACAGGGGGCCTATCAGCCCCAGCATTTT
CAGRGQGAYQPQHF
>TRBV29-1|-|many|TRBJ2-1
TGCAGCGTTGTTTTGTGGGGAACCTACAATGAGCAGTTCTTC
CSVVLWGTYNEQFF
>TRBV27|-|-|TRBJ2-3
TGTGCCAGCAGTACGAGCCAGGGTCTTGGTACAGGTACGCAGTATTTT
CASSTSQGLGTGTQYF
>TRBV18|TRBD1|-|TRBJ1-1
TGTGCCAGCTCACCAGGGACAGGGGATGTAGCTTTCTTT
CASSPGTGDVAFF
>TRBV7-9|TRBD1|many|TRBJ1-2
TGTGCCAGCAGCTCAACAGGGGCCCATGGCTACACCTTC
CASSSTGAHGYTF
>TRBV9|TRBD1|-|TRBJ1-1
TGTGCCAGCAGCGCTCGACAGGGGAGAAACACTGAAGCTTTCTTT
CASSARQGRNTEAFF
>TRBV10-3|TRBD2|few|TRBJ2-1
TGTGCCATCAGCGGGACTAGCGCGGACAATGAGCAGTTCTTC
CAISGTSADNEQFF